One and the same sample provided the 3 T cell receptor beta chains below, sequenced in a study of cytomegalovirus exposure and HLA in healthy donors. PCR primers comprised 60 Vbeta and 13 Jbeta primers. Repertoires were generated with immunoSEQ multiplex PCR, while TCRdb's copy carries only in-frame clones and drops some. The listing records some 130,000 clones. Material for sequencing was PBMCs. The receptors derive from a man between 18 and 35 years old in good health and CMV-seronegative.

The genes are TRBV2 and TRBJ1-2; 9 nucleotides align to TRBD1. CDR3 length equals 13 residues. Germline CDR1 SNHLY, CDR2 FYNNEI. V lost 6 bases to trimming and J lost 8 bases; unmatched junction nucleotides: 7. The CDR3 reads CASRPGQGYGYTF. The CDR3 DNA is TGTGCCAGCAGGCCGGGACAGGGTTACGGCTACACCTTC.

The rearrangement uses TRBV7-3 and TRBJ2-1, with D possibly TRBD1 on 6 matching bases. Trimming took off 1 base at V and 7 bases at J, with 14 bases between the two ends. The germline V gene encodes CDR1 SGHTA and CDR2 FQGTGA. This CDR3 has 15 residues. CDR3 in DNA: TGTGCCAGCAGCTTAATGGCAGGGGAGTATAATGAGCAGTTCTTC. It yields the protein CASSLMAGEYNEQFF.

J is TRBJ2-7 and V is TRBV11-2; TRBD1 is a possible D gene (6 bases). CDR1 and CDR2 (germline): SGHAT, FQNNGV. The CDR3 is 13 amino acids. V was cut by 5 bases and J by 2 bases, with 10 bases left in between. The CDR3 sequence: CASSPGTPYEQYF. The CDR3 coding sequence is TGTGCCAGCAGCCCCGGGACACCCTACGAGCAGTACTTC.